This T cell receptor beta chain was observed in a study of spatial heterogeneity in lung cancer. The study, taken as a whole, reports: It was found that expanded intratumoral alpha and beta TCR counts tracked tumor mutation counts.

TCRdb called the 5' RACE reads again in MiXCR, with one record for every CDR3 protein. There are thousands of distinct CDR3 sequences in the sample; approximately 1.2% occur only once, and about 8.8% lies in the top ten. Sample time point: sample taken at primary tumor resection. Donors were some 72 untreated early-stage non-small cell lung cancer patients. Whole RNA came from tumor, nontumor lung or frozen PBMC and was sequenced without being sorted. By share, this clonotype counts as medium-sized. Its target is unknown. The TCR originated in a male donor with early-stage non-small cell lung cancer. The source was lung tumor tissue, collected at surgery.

The chain's CDR3 is CASSFRDRGPSGANVLTF. The CDR3, as DNA: TGTGCCAGCAGCTTCAGGGACAGGGGGCCCTCTGGGGCCAACGTCCTGACTTTC. The chain recombines TRBV5-6 with TRBJ2-6, with 12 bases lining up with TRBD1. V lost 2 bases to trimming and J lost 0 bases; unmatched junction nucleotides: 3. The CDR3 runs to 18 residues. Per the germline V gene, CDR1 is SGHDT and CDR2 is YYEEEE.